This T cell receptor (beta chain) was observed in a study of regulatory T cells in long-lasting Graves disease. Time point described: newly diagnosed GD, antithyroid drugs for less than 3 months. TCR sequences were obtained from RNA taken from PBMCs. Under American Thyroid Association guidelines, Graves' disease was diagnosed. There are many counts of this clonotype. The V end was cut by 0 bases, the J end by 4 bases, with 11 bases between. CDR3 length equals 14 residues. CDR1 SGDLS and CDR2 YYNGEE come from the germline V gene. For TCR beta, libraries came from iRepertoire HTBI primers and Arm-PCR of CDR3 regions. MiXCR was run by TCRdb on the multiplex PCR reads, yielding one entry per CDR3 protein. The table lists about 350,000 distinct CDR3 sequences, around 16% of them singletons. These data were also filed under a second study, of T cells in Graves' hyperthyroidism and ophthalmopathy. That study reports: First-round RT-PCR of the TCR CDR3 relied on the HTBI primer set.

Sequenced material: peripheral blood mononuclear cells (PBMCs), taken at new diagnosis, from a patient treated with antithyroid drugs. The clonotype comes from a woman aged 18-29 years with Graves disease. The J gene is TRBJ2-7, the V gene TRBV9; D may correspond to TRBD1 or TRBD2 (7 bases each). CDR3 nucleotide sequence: TGTGCCAGCAGCGTAGCAGGGGGGGGTTACGAGCAGTACTTC. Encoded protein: CASSVAGGGYEQYF. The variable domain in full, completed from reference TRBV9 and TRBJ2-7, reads DSGVTQTPKHLITATGQRVTLRCSPRSGDLSVYWYQQSLDQGLQFLIQYYNGEERAKGNILERFSAQQFPDLHSELNLSSLELGDSALYFCASSVAGGGYEQYFGPGTRLTVT.